This T cell receptor (beta chain) was profiled in a study of blood T cell repertoires in COVID-19. Measured with immunoSEQ multiplex PCR; TCRdb has only the in-frame clones, and not every one. The sample has roughly 480,000 clones, about 91% seen once; the top ten hold approximately 0.9%. The table lists this clone with a count of one. The CDR3 consists of 21 residues. Germline CDR1 KGHSY, CDR2 FQNENV. J lost 1 base, V lost 4 bases, and 19 bases had no gene match. Sequencing was carried out using peripheral blood. The chain recombines TRBV16 with TRBJ2-6, with 7 positions matching TRBD2. This sequence originates from a man aged 18 to 29 with COVID-19, enrolled during active disease. CDR3 sequence (DNA): TGTGCCAGCAGCCCCGCCCTTCCGGGAGCGGGAAGGGGTTCTGGGGCCAACGTCCTGACTTTC. Its protein is CASSPALPGAGRGSGANVLTF.